These 31 T cell receptor beta chains came from one sample sequenced in a study of blood T cells in healthy people across ages. Through a sample-barcoded 5' primer and a J-beta primer mix, a second PCR was run for roughly 6 to 12 cycles. TCRdb analysed the 5' RACE reads with MiXCR anew, one entry per CDR3 protein. The sample has 1.5 million to 2 million distinct CDR3 sequences, 25% to 30% seen once; the top ten hold around 7.7%. The material sequenced was blood. Receptors originate from a woman younger than 45 in good health.

This clonotype was picked up one time. The chain recombines TRBV7-9 with TRBJ1-1; TRBD1 matches 7 bases. V dropped 6 bases and J dropped 3; count of bases not matched to a gene: 7. The CDR3 consists of 14 residues. Germline CDR1 is SEHNR and CDR2 is FQNEAQ (reference sequence). The chain's CDR3 is CASRITGVDTEAFF. The CDR3 DNA sequence: TGTGCCAGCAGGATAACAGGGGTGGACACTGAAGCTTTCTTT.

There are a few counts of this clonotype. The chain links TRBV10-2 to TRBJ2-3; TRBD2 matches 8 bases. This CDR3 contains 14 residues. CDR1 WSHSY and CDR2 SAAADI come from the germline V gene. V lost 7 bases to trimming and J lost 5 bases; unmatched junction nucleotides: 8. CDR3: CASKWRGAGDTQYF. CDR3 bases: TGCGCCAGCAAATGGCGGGGGGCTGGAGATACGCAGTATTTT.

CDR3 sequence (DNA): TGCGCCAGTCTGGCGACTCAGGGTCCTGGTGAAGCTTTCTTT. Translation gives CASLATQGPGEAFF. V usage is TRBV5-1 and J usage is TRBJ1-1, with D possibly being TRBD1 (5 bases). With 8 bases removed from V and 7 bases from J, the gap between germline ends came to 21 bases. The CDR3 is made up of 14 amino acids. The germline V gene has CDR1 SGHRS and CDR2 YFSETQ. Full variable domain (rest looked up from reference TRBV5-1 and TRBJ1-1): KAGVTQTPRYLIKTRGQQVTLSCSPISGHRSVSWYQQTPGQGLQFLFEYFSETQRNKGNFPGRFSGRQFSNSRSEMNVSTLELGDSALYLCASLATQGPGEAFFGQGTRLTVV.

The chain combines TRBV4-3 with TRBJ2-3, with D possibly TRBD2 on 5 matching bases. CDR3 size: 15 residues. V was clipped by 4 bases and J by 1 base, with 12 bases between them. Germline-derived CDR1 and CDR2 are LGHNA and YSLEER. CDR3 in amino acids: CASSLRAYGTDTQYF. The CDR3 bases are TGCGCCAGCAGCCTGCGGGCCTACGGCACAGATACGCAGTATTTT.

This sequence joins TRBV18 and TRBJ1-2; D is unresolved. The CDR3 covers 14 residues. Germline V gene sequence: CDR1 KGHSH, CDR2 LQKENI. V lost 2 bases to trimming and J lost 8 bases, with 15 bases between them. The CDR3 region is CASSPSGFIEGYTF. CDR3 bases: TGTGCCAGCTCACCATCTGGGTTCATAGAAGGCTACACCTTC.

V usage is TRBV3-1 and J usage is TRBJ1-6; D may be TRBD1 (5 bases). This CDR3 has 14 amino acids. Germline V gives CDR1 LGHDT, CDR2 YNNKEL (reference sequence). Between the trimmed V and J ends, which lost 4 bases and 7 bases, there was a span of 11 bases. CDR3 DNA: TGTGCCAGCAGCCTCCAAGCAGGGAATTCACCCCTCCACTTT. Its translation is CASSLQAGNSPLHF.

V is TRBV9 and J is TRBJ2-1, with a tentative D call TRBD1 (5 bases). Germline CDR1 and CDR2: SGDLS and YYNGEE. The CDR3 spans 15 residues. V lost 0 bases and J 4 bases, leaving 11 bases between the germline ends. The CDR3 coding sequence is TGTGCCAGCAGCGTAGATGCAGGGTTATACAATGAGCAGTTCTTC. The encoded protein is CASSVDAGLYNEQFF.

With regard to this clonotype: A much larger clone lies one base from this, so it may be a read error. The chain carries TRBV5-1 and TRBJ2-4; D may be TRBD2 (6 bases). Germline lookup yields CDR1 SGHRS and CDR2 YFSETQ. There are 15 residues in the CDR3. The CDR3 DNA follows: TGCACCAGCAGCTTGGACGGGGTAGGGAGGAACATTCAGTACTTC. Translation: CTSSLDGVGRNIQYF.

This clonotype has only a few counts. V usage is TRBV28 and J usage is TRBJ2-7, with 8 bases fitting TRBD1. The CDR3 has 14 amino acids. The V and J ends lost 6 bases and 3 bases, in that order; junction bases with no gene match: 7. Germline values: CDR1 MDHEN, CDR2 SYDVKM. The CDR3 loop reads CASSPLDRVYEQYF. In DNA form, the CDR3 reads TGTGCCAGCAGCCCCTTGGACAGGGTCTACGAGCAGTACTTC.

This chain connects TRBV7-2 to TRBJ2-3, with D hard to call. V lost 1 base and J lost 4, with 12 bases in between. CDR1 is SGHTA and CDR2 is FQGNSA in the germline V gene. This CDR3 is built from 15 residues. CDR3 amino acids: CASSLVTTRPDTQYF. CDR3 sequence (DNA): TGTGCCAGCAGCTTAGTCACTACCCGCCCAGATACGCAGTATTTT.

This sequence joins TRBV6-1 and TRBJ1-1; D unresolved. The CDR3 is 16 amino acids. Germline CDR1 MNHNS, CDR2 SASEGT. The V end was cut by 7 bases, the J end by 5 bases, with 23 bases between. The chain's CDR3 is CASTMNFGRWETEAFF. CDR3 DNA: TGTGCCAGCACTATGAATTTTGGCAGGTGGGAAACTGAAGCTTTCTTT.

This clonotype has at least ten counts. The CDR3 here is CSVGGTGFDEQYF. CDR3 in DNA: TGCAGCGTTGGGGGTACAGGGTTCGACGAGCAGTACTTC. This sequence joins TRBV29-1 and TRBJ2-7; a weak D match, TRBD1 (6 bases). The V end lost 4 bases, the J end lost 5 bases, and 15 bases lay between the germline ends. Per germline, CDR1 SQVTM and CDR2 ANQGSEA. The CDR3 length is 13 residues.

The J gene is TRBJ2-5, the V gene TRBV7-9; D not resolved. The CDR3 extends over 14 amino acids. The V gene lost 5 bases and the J gene lost 2 bases, with 12 bases spanning the gap. The germline gives CDR1 SEHNR, CDR2 FQNEAQ (reference sequence). The CDR3 region is CASSDLVRQETQYF. Here the CDR3 DNA reads TGTGCCAGCAGCGACCTTGTCAGGCAAGAGACCCAGTACTTC.

The chain recombines TRBV6-2 or TRBV6-3 with TRBJ1-6; no clear D. Per germline, CDR1 MNHEY and CDR2 SVGEGT. The CDR3 is 12 amino acids. Trimming took off 3 bases at V and 8 bases at J, with 5 bases between the two ends. The DNA for the CDR3 is TGTGCCAGCAGTTATCCAGATTCACCCCTCCACTTT. Amino acids: CASSYPDSPLHF.

A single count supports this clonotype. The V and J genes are TRBV24-1 and TRBJ2-2, with D perhaps given as TRBD1 or TRBD2 (5 bases each). Germline CDR1 and CDR2: KGHDR and SFDVKD. V lost 1 base to trimming and J lost 1 base, with 12 bases between them. The CDR3 runs to 17 residues. CDR3 amino acids: CATSDLGAGENTGELFF. The CDR3 nucleotides are TGTGCCACCAGTGATTTAGGGGCCGGGGAGAACACCGGGGAGCTGTTTTTT.

This clonotype was picked up many times. This chain joins TRBV20-1 and TRBJ2-5; 7 bases are shared with TRBD2. The J segment lost 1 base and the V segment lost 6 bases, leaving 8 bases of the junction unmatched. Germline V gene lookup returns CDR1 DFQATT and CDR2 SNEGSKA (reference sequence). The CDR3 runs to 14 residues. The DNA of the CDR3 is TGCAGTGCCAGACCGGGAGGTGGCCAAGAGACCCAGTACTTC. This sequence encodes CSARPGGGQETQYF.

This chain joins TRBV30 and TRBJ1-1; unclear D gene. This CDR3 region has 12 residues. CDR1 is GTSNPN, CDR2 SVGIG, per germline (reference sequence). V was trimmed by 1 base and J by 6 bases, leaving 9 bases between them. CDR3: CAWSAPGPEAFF. The CDR3 DNA sequence: TGTGCCTGGAGTGCCCCGGGCCCTGAAGCTTTCTTT.

This clonotype was seen at least ten times. This chain joins TRBV12-3 or TRBV12-4 and TRBJ2-5; possibly TRBD2 for D (5 bases). Trimming removed 4 bases from V and 7 bases from J, with 16 bases in between. CDR3 size: 14 residues. CDR3 region: CASSSPPTRGTQYF. CDR3 sequence (DNA): TGTGCCAGCAGTTCGCCCCCAACCCGGGGGACCCAGTACTTC.

This clonotype was detected a few times. This chain connects TRBV7-2 to TRBJ1-2, with a tentative D call TRBD1 (5 bases). V dropped 3 bases and J dropped 2 bases, with 16 bases sitting between them. The CDR3 covers 16 residues. Germline CDR1 is SGHTA and CDR2 is FQGNSA. The CDR3 DNA sequence: TGTGCCAGCAGCTTGGGGGGAGCAGGGAGGAACTATGGCTACACCTTC. This codes for CASSLGGAGRNYGYTF.

This clonotype was seen only a few times. The chain links TRBV6-1 to TRBJ2-7; no definite D call. Germline assignment: CDR1 MNHNS and CDR2 SASEGT. The CDR3 has 12 amino acids. V was clipped by 3 bases and J by 4 bases, with 7 bases between them. CDR3 in DNA: TGTGCCAGCAGTGACCTGGGGTACGAGCAGTACTTC. This gives the protein CASSDLGYEQYF.

This clonotype was seen more than once but under ten times. A much more abundant neighbour one base away suggests this may be a read error. The CDR3 reads CSVAGRAGVGYEQYF. In nucleotides, the CDR3 is TGCAGCGTTGCCGGACGAGCGGGAGTCGGTTACGAGCAGTACTTC. The chain carries TRBV29-1 and TRBJ2-7, with 8 bases that match TRBD2. The junction had 12 bases not matched to a gene; V was cut back by 4 bases and J by 4 bases. This CDR3 is 15 amino acids long. CDR1 and CDR2 (germline): SQVTM, ANQGSEA.

CDR3 sequence: CSATSLTSGRNYNEQFF. The CDR3, as DNA: TGCAGCGCTACGAGCCTTACTAGCGGGAGAAACTACAATGAGCAGTTCTTC. The rearrangement joins TRBV29-1 to TRBJ2-1, with 11 bases identical to TRBD2. CDR1 and CDR2 from the germline V gene are SQVTM and ANQGSEA. The CDR3 has 17 amino acids. The ends lost 7 bases at V and 3 bases at J; junction bases unmatched: 14.

The chain combines TRBV28 with TRBJ1-2; D perhaps matches TRBD1 (6 bases). V dropped 8 bases and J dropped 4 bases, with 11 bases sitting between them. CDR3 length: 12 amino acids. From germline, CDR1 is MDHEN and CDR2 SYDVKM. The CDR3 bases are TGTGCCAGCGGCCTGGACAGCTATGGCTACACCTTC. Encoded protein: CASGLDSYGYTF.

This clonotype was seen more than once but under ten times. This chain uses TRBV7-2 with TRBJ1-2, with D uncertain. The CDR3 is 13 residues long. V dropped 4 bases and J dropped 6 bases, with 12 bases sitting between them. The germline V gene has CDR1 SGHTA and CDR2 FQGNSA. CDR3 sequence (DNA): TGTGCCAGCAGCTCCTTGGTAACAAATGGCTACACCTTC. It encodes CASSSLVTNGYTF.

The chain links TRBV5-6 to TRBJ1-2; tentatively, D is TRBD1 (6 bases). CDR1 SGHDT and CDR2 YYEEEE come from the germline V gene. CDR3 size: 12 residues. V was pared by 9 bases and J by 5 bases, with 14 bases between. CDR3 sequence reads: CATSTGMYGYTF. Written as DNA, the CDR3 is TGTGCCACATCCACAGGGATGTATGGCTACACCTTC.

J is TRBJ2-7 and V is TRBV20-1, with D uncertain. CDR3 length equals 10 residues. Germline lookup yields CDR1 DFQATT and CDR2 SNEGSKA (reference sequence). Trimming shortened V by 1 base and J by 7 bases, and 5 bases separated the two germline ends. CDR3 amino acids: CSARVGEQYF. The CDR3 region has the DNA TGCAGTGCTAGAGTGGGGGAGCAGTACTTC.

With respect to this clonotype: This may be a read error: a much more frequent sequence differs by one nucleotide. The chain joins TRBV7-8 to TRBJ2-7; D tentatively reads TRBD1 or TRBD2 (5 bases each). Germline loops: CDR1 SGHVS, CDR2 FQNEAQ. The CDR3 runs to 15 residues. For the CDR3, the DNA is TGTGCCAGCAGCCCCACCGGGACGTACTCCTGCGAGCAGTACTTC. Residues: CASSPTGTYSCEQYF.

Worth noting for this clonotype: This could be a read error, since a much larger clone is one nucleotide away. V and J are TRBV6-2 or TRBV6-3 and TRBJ2-3; D possibly matches TRBD1 or TRBD2 (6 bases each). Germline loops: CDR1 MNHEY, CDR2 SVGEGT. The CDR3 length is 16 residues. The CDR3 DNA reads as TGTGACAGCAGTTACGGCGGGACACCCAGCACAGATACGCAGTATTTT. It specifies CDSSYGGTPSTDTQYF.

This clonotype was seen only a few times. One end of the junction is discordant with germline, which a read error may explain. The chain joins TRBV4-3 to TRBJ2-7; D is unclear. Germline CDR1 is LGHNA and CDR2 is YSLEER. The CDR3 runs 16 residues. CDR3 loop: CASSQDASESSYKQYF. CDR3 nucleotides: TGCGCCAGCAGCCAAGATGCCAGCGAGAGCTCCTACAAGCAGTACTTC.

A word on this clonotype: The junction departs from the called germline gene at one end, perhaps through a read error. This sequence joins TRBV4-1 and TRBJ2-7, with 7 bases fitting TRBD1. The germline CDR1 and CDR2 sequences are MGHRA and YSYEKL. This CDR3 spans 15 amino acids. The CDR3 coding sequence is TGCGCCAGCCGCCAAGTCGCGACAGGGACCTACGAGCAGTACTTC. This encodes CASRQVATGTYEQYF.

This clonotype was detected only a few times. CDR3 in amino acids: CATRQENTDTQYF. The CDR3, as DNA: TGTGCCACCAGACAGGAAAACACAGATACGCAGTATTTT. The rearrangement joins TRBV25-1 to TRBJ2-3, with a weak D call TRBD1 (6 bases). CDR1 and CDR2 (germline): MGHDK, SYGVNS. The V gene lost 10 bases and the J gene lost 2 bases, with 13 bases spanning the gap. The CDR3 has 13 amino acids.